Sequencing of this TCR beta chain was carried out in a study of shared clonotypes between healthy human individuals. General study points: The sampled material consisted only of blood, and tissue repertoires are likely to differ. The donor pool, a small one, limited the genetic and exposure-history diversity represented. Larger estimated richness was generally seen in naive subsets than in memory subsets.

Worth noting for this clone: Antigen: not known.

Here immunoSEQ multiplex PCR was the method, and the copy in TCRdb shows in-frame clones only, minus some. The profile shows over 850,000 clones, around three quarters of them singletons. The origin of this receptor is a man younger than 35 in good health. Some clones in this sample may be carry-over from other donors' samples. Sequenced: memory CD4+ T cells from PBMCs. Regarding subset: CD45RA-negative fraction.

DNA of the CDR3: TGCAGCGTGTCCGGGACAGGGGGCAGCACAGATACGCAGTATTTT. This gives the protein CSVSGTGGSTDTQYF. The chain combines TRBV29-1 with TRBJ2-3, with TRBD1 matching 12 bases. Germline CDR1 reads SQVTM; CDR2 reads ANQGSEA. The CDR3 length is 15 residues. Unmatched junction bases numbered 4, after V lost 6 bases and J lost 0 bases.